Listed here is a single T cell receptor (beta chain). This specimen comes from a study of shared clonotypes between healthy human individuals. Study-wide context: Donor ages ranged 18 to 49 years: a couple of women, a few men.

V shed 5 bases and J 3 bases; nucleotides not matched to a gene: 7. The CDR3 is made up of 14 amino acids. Germline V gene data show CDR1 as SGHVS and CDR2 as FNYEAQ. The protocol was immunoSEQ multiplex PCR, while the TCRdb copy is restricted to in-frame clones and leaves out a portion. The sample carries fewer than 1.6 million clones, about 98.5% recorded once. This sequence joins TRBV7-6 and TRBJ2-7; the match to TRBD1 covers 7 bases. This sequence was found in a man aged 25-45 years in good health. Sequenced: naive CD4+ T cells sorted from blood. Indicated subset: CD45RA+ positively selected. This CDR3 is CASSDPTGFYEQYF. In DNA, the CDR3 is TGTGCCAGCAGCGACCCGACAGGGTTCTACGAGCAGTACTTC. Using reference TRBV7-6 and TRBJ2-7 for the parts outside the CDR3, the full variable domain is GAGVSQSPRYKVTKRGQDVALRCDPISGHVSLYWYRQALGQGPEFLTYFNYEAQQDKSGLPNDRFSAERPEGSISTLTIQRTEQRDSAMYRCASSDPTGFYEQYFGPGTRLTVT.